The rows below give T cell receptor beta chains drawn from one sample of a study of blood T cell repertoires in COVID-19. Using immunoSEQ multiplex PCR, the repertoire was profiled, and TCRdb retains in-frame clones only, with some absent. This table has under 85,000 clones, approximately 90% appearing once. Sample: peripheral blood. Receptors were obtained from a woman of 80 years or more with active or convalescent COVID-19. CDR3s include the opening cysteine and the closing phenylalanine or tryptophan. The D gene is left open where the match is weak. Clone size is given for some rows only: seen once, a few or many times, or a class if the clone is expanded.

J	size	D	V	CDR3	DNA
TRBJ2-2	few	-	TRBV11-2	CASSLRQGYSGELFF	TGTGCCAGCAGCTTGCGGCAGGGGTATTCCGGGGAGCTGTTTTTT
TRBJ1-1	-	TRBD1	TRBV7-6	CASSARQGRKNTEAFF	TGTGCCAGCAGCGCACGACAGGGCCGCAAGAACACTGAAGCTTTCTTT
TRBJ1-6	-	TRBD1	TRBV30	CAWRWTGGKYNSPLHF	TGTGCCTGGAGATGGACAGGGGGTAAATATAATTCACCCCTCCACTTT
TRBJ1-1	-	-	TRBV14	CASSLRLLPNTEAFF	TGTGCCAGCAGCCTTCGACTGCTTCCGAACACTGAAGCTTTCTTT
TRBJ2-3	-	TRBD2	TRBV4-1	CASSQAGGPGDTQYF	TGCGCCAGCAGCCAAGCGGGAGGGCCGGGAGATACGCAGTATTTT
TRBJ2-7	-	-	TRBV28	CASKRGTGSSYEQYF	TGTGCCTCCAAAAGGGGAACAGGTTCCTCCTACGAGCAGTACTTC
TRBJ1-1	few	TRBD1	TRBV5-1	CASSSQGATEAFF	TGCGCCAGCAGCTCACAGGGGGCAACTGAAGCTTTCTTT
TRBJ2-5	-	-	TRBV5-1	CASSLGLQETQYF	TGCGCCAGCAGCTTGGGGCTTCAAGAGACCCAGTACTTC
TRBJ2-7	-	-	TRBV20-1	CSAATPYEQYF	TGCAGTGCTGCTACTCCCTACGAGCAGTACTTC
TRBJ2-7	few	TRBD1	TRBV5-4	CASSLGTGGYEQYF	TGTGCCAGCAGCTTGGGAACAGGGGGCTACGAGCAGTACTTC
TRBJ1-3	few	TRBD1	TRBV12-3/TRBV12-4	CASSTRGQNTIYF	TGTGCCAGCAGTACAAGGGGGCAAAACACCATATATTTT
TRBJ2-3	-	TRBD1	TRBV23-1	CASSQGTGKPADTQYF	TGCGCCAGCAGTCAAGGGACAGGGAAACCTGCAGATACGCAGTATTTT
TRBJ2-5	once	-	TRBV6-5	CASSYSSTETQYF	TGTGCCAGCAGTTACTCCTCTACGGAGACCCAGTACTTC
TRBJ1-1	once	-	TRBV18	CASTPMNTEAFF	TGTGCCAGCACCCCTATGAACACTGAAGCTTTCTTT
TRBJ1-2	-	TRBD1	TRBV2	CASRTGAYGYTF	TGTGCCAGCAGGACAGGGGCTTATGGCTACACCTTC
TRBJ2-7	-	TRBD2	TRBV29-1	CSALRGGLAASYEQYF	TGCAGCGCTCTTAGGGGGGGACTAGCGGCCTCCTACGAGCAGTACTTC
TRBJ1-5	-	-	TRBV15	CATSRDRGDQPQHF	TGTGCCACCAGCAGAGACAGGGGAGATCAGCCCCAGCATTTT
TRBJ1-4	-	-	TRBV28	CASSLKARGNEKLFF	TGTGCCAGCAGTTTAAAGGCCCGGGGTAATGAAAAACTGTTTTTT
TRBJ1-6	-	TRBD1	TRBV4-2	CASSQEGPTGGSSYNSPLHF	TGTGCCAGCAGCCAAGAGGGTCCCACAGGGGGAAGCTCCTATAATTCACCCCTCCACTTT
TRBJ2-7	-	TRBD1	TRBV30	CAWVRRGSKSYEQYF	TGTGCCTGGGTACGCAGGGGGAGCAAATCCTACGAGCAGTACTTC
TRBJ2-3	once	TRBD2	TRBV5-4	CASSGGLAGFTDTQYF	TGTGCCAGCAGCGGCGGACTAGCGGGATTCACAGATACGCAGTATTTT
TRBJ2-1	-	TRBD2	TRBV11-2	CASSLGVSGSGEQFF	TGTGCCAGCAGCTTAGGGGTTAGCGGGTCCGGGGAGCAGTTCTTC